These 31 T cell receptor beta chains originate from one sample sequenced in a study of T cells in Graves' hyperthyroidism and ophthalmopathy. TCR beta CDR3 regions were amplified from RNA. RT-PCR in the first round (using the HTBI primer set) targeted the TCR CDR3. TCRdb reprocessed the multiplex PCR reads via MiXCR and lists one record per CDR3 protein. The data contain more than 500,000 distinct CDR3 sequences, approximately 15% of them singletons. Source material: blood. The receptors shown here come from a woman aged 40 to 50 with Graves' ophthalmopathy.

This clonotype showed up many times. The chain has TRBV7-3 and TRBJ1-2; D perhaps matches TRBD1 (5 bases). This CDR3 comprises 13 residues. Per germline, CDR1 SGHTA and CDR2 FQGTGA. Trimming left V 5 bases short and J 4 bases short, with 11 bases between. Here the CDR3 reads CASSATGGYGYTF. CDR3 in DNA: TGTGCCAGCAGCGCTACAGGAGGCTATGGCTACACCTTC.

The rearrangement uses TRBV28 and TRBJ2-4, with no clear D. V dropped 2 bases and J dropped 1 base, with 12 bases sitting between them. Germline assignment: CDR1 MDHEN and CDR2 SYDVKM. This CDR3 has 16 residues. The CDR3 reads CASSLLVGLAKNIQYF. CDR3 sequence (DNA): TGTGCCAGCAGTTTACTTGTAGGGTTGGCCAAAAACATTCAGTACTTC.

This clonotype was seen repeatedly, ten times or more. The chain uses TRBV7-8 and TRBJ1-1; D unclear. This CDR3 is 11 amino acids long. Germline V gives CDR1 SGHVS, CDR2 FQNEAQ. The V and J ends lost 5 bases and 7 bases respectively, with 8 bases between them. The chain's CDR3 is CASSHSLEAFF. DNA of the CDR3: TGTGCCAGCAGCCACAGCCTTGAAGCTTTCTTT. The complete variable domain, with remaining parts taken from reference TRBV7-8 and TRBJ1-1, reads GAGVSQSPRYKVAKRGQDVALRCDPISGHVSLFWYQQALGQGPEFLTYFQNEAQLDKSGLPSDRFFAERPEGSVSTLKIQRTQQEDSAVYLCASSHSLEAFFGQGTRLTVV.

This clonotype showed up many times. The chain employs TRBV7-2 and TRBJ1-6; no definite D call. Germline V gene data show CDR1 as SGHTA and CDR2 as FQGNSA. Trimming removed 2 bases at V and 0 bases at J, with 5 bases between. The CDR3 has 15 amino acids. The CDR3 loop reads CASSLTSSYNSPLHF. The CDR3 coding sequence is TGTGCCAGCAGCTTAACGAGCTCCTATAATTCACCCCTCCACTTT. The entire variable domain, with the rest obtained from reference TRBV7-2 and TRBJ1-6, is as follows: GAGVSQSPSNKVTEKGKDVELRCDPISGHTALYWYRQSLGQGLEFLIYFQGNSAPDKSGLPSDRFSAERTGGSVSTLTIQRTQQEDSAVYLCASSLTSSYNSPLHFGNGTRLTVT.

This rearrangement joins TRBV12-3 or TRBV12-4 to TRBJ2-5; 7 bases align to TRBD2. The junction had 8 bases not matched to a gene; V was cut back by 3 bases and J by 4 bases. This CDR3 region has 15 residues. The CDR3 sequence: CASSLGTSVVETQYF. The CDR3 DNA reads as TGTGCCAGCAGTTTGGGTACTAGCGTGGTAGAGACCCAGTACTTC.

The V and J genes are TRBV7-3 and TRBJ2-2; 11 bases align to TRBD2. This CDR3 is 18 amino acids long. The V gene's germline CDR1 is SGHTA and CDR2 FQGTGA. V was clipped by 2 bases and J by 5 bases; unmatched bases: 10. The CDR3 nucleotides read TGTGCCAGCAGCTTACACCCGATAGCGGGAGGGCTTACCGGGGAGCTGTTTTTT. This translates into CASSLHPIAGGLTGELFF.

Ten or more counts support this clonotype. The CDR3 sequence is CAWSPPGGNNYGYTF. The CDR3 DNA reads as TGTGCCTGGAGTCCCCCGGGGGGCAATAACTATGGCTACACCTTC. This sequence joins TRBV30 and TRBJ1-2, with D tentatively TRBD1 (6 bases). Trimming cost V 2 bases and J 1 base, with 14 bases left between them. The CDR3 spans 15 residues. CDR1 is GTSNPN, CDR2 SVGIG, per germline (reference sequence).

The chain combines TRBV30 with TRBJ1-2; TRBD1 agrees at 8 bases. The CDR3 length is 12 residues. Germline CDR1 and CDR2: GTSNPN and SVGIG (reference sequence). V shed 4 bases and J 5 bases; nucleotides not matched to a gene: 3. As DNA, the CDR3 is TGTGCCTGGAAGGGGACAGGTTATGGCTACACCTTC. Amino acids: CAWKGTGYGYTF.

This clonotype was counted between two and nine times. The CDR3 protein is CSAETSGVGEQYF. CDR3 nucleotides: TGCAGTGCCGAGACTAGCGGGGTAGGCGAGCAGTACTTC. V and J are TRBV20-1 and TRBJ2-7; 11 bases fit TRBD2. The CDR3 totals 13 residues. V dropped 6 bases and J dropped 6; count of bases not matched to a gene: 7. Per germline, CDR1 DFQATT and CDR2 SNEGSKA (reference sequence).

This clonotype was seen many times. The rearrangement links TRBV20-1 to TRBJ1-1; D perhaps matches TRBD1 (6 bases). V gave up 0 bases and J gave up 3 bases, with 14 bases separating them. This CDR3 has 15 amino acids. The germline V gene encodes CDR1 DFQATT and CDR2 SNEGSKA (reference sequence). CDR3 bases: TGCAGTGCTAGAGATCTCACAGGGAAGGACACTGAAGCTTTCTTT. Encoded protein: CSARDLTGKDTEAFF.

This clonotype was detected many times. V and J are TRBV28 and TRBJ1-1; D uncertain. Deletions cut 7 bases from V and 4 bases from J, with 10 bases between. This CDR3 has 12 residues. The V gene's germline CDR1 is MDHEN and CDR2 SYDVKM. The CDR3 reads CASNGGGTEAFF. CDR3 coding DNA: TGTGCCAGCAACGGCGGAGGCACTGAAGCTTTCTTT.

V gene TRBV28 combines with J gene TRBJ1-5; D is possibly TRBD1 (5 bases). V was pared by 6 bases and J by 6 bases, with 15 bases between. The CDR3 consists of 14 residues. Per the germline V gene, CDR1 is MDHEN and CDR2 is SYDVKM. The CDR3 is CASSPGIGTQPQHF. In nucleotides, the CDR3 is TGTGCCAGCAGCCCAGGGATAGGGACTCAGCCCCAGCATTTT.

This clonotype was counted at least ten times. V and J are TRBV12-3 or TRBV12-4 and TRBJ1-6; D remains ambiguous. V lost 4 bases to trimming and J lost 7 bases, with 8 bases between them. CDR3 length: 13 residues. CDR3 residues: CASSSTENSPLHF. The CDR3 DNA is TGTGCCAGCAGTTCTACAGAGAATTCACCCCTCCACTTT.

The chain recombines TRBV20-1 with TRBJ2-5, with TRBD2 matching over 7 bases. The CDR3 covers 15 residues. The germline V gene has CDR1 DFQATT and CDR2 SNEGSKA (reference sequence). V was clipped by 0 bases and J by 5 bases; unmatched bases: 9. This CDR3 reads CSARDPAASGETQYF. The CDR3 DNA is TGCAGTGCTAGAGATCCGGCGGCTAGCGGTGAGACCCAGTACTTC.

This clonotype was counted many times. V and J are TRBV6-2 or TRBV6-3 and TRBJ1-2, with D possibly TRBD1 on 6 matching bases. Looked up from germline, CDR1 is MNHEY and CDR2 is SVGEGT. The CDR3 has 15 amino acids. With 2 bases removed from V and 4 bases from J, the gap between germline ends came to 14 bases. Written as DNA, the CDR3 is TGTGCCAGCAGTTACGAGCAGGGGAACTTCTATGGCTACACCTTC. Translating gives CASSYEQGNFYGYTF.

This clonotype was detected ten times or more. This chain connects TRBV6-2 or TRBV6-3 to TRBJ2-7, with 7 nucleotides matching TRBD1. J was trimmed by 3 bases and V by 1 base; bases with no gene match: 6. This CDR3 region has 15 residues. In germline, CDR1 is MNHEY, CDR2 SVGEGT. In nucleotides, the CDR3 is TGTGCCAGCAGTTACTTGATCCGGGACAGCTACGAGCAGTACTTC. It yields the protein CASSYLIRDSYEQYF.

This clonotype was recorded many times. The chain's CDR3 is CASSEGRGHMNTEAFF. The CDR3 nucleotides read TGTGCCAGCAGTGAGGGAAGGGGACATATGAACACTGAAGCTTTCTTT. The rearrangement joins TRBV6-1 to TRBJ1-1; weak D call: TRBD1 (6 bases). V was clipped by 3 bases and J by 0 bases, with 14 bases between them. The CDR3 runs to 16 residues. Germline lookup yields CDR1 MNHNS and CDR2 SASEGT.

The sample holds many counts of this clonotype. This rearrangement joins TRBV30 to TRBJ2-7; a possible D gene is TRBD2 (6 bases). The V gene lost 4 bases and the J gene lost 5 bases, with 15 bases spanning the gap. This CDR3 is built from 13 residues. Germline CDR1 is GTSNPN and CDR2 is SVGIG (reference sequence). The CDR3 sequence is CAWNPGTWDEQYF. The DNA of the CDR3 is TGTGCCTGGAACCCCGGGACTTGGGACGAGCAGTACTTC.

This clonotype was seen at least ten times. This chain uses TRBV6-5 with TRBJ1-2; 11 positions match TRBD1. Trimming at V came to 0 bases and at J to 6 bases, leaving 3 bases not matched to a gene. Germline V CDR1 and CDR2: MNHEY, SVGAGI. There are 15 residues in the CDR3. CDR3 sequence: CASSYSMGQGDGYTF. The CDR3 nucleotides are TGTGCCAGCAGTTACTCGATGGGACAGGGGGATGGCTACACCTTC.

In this sample, this clonotype turned up many times. The gene calls are TRBV30 and TRBJ1-1; 8 nucleotides align to TRBD1. This CDR3 has 15 residues. The J segment lost 5 bases and the V segment lost 0 bases, leaving 8 bases of the junction unmatched. Germline V gene data show CDR1 as GTSNPN and CDR2 as SVGIG (reference sequence). The CDR3 loop reads CAWSVHRTGRTEAFF. The CDR3 region has the DNA TGTGCCTGGAGTGTACACCGGACAGGGAGGACTGAAGCTTTCTTT.

This clonotype was detected ten times or more. The chain has TRBV6-5 and TRBJ1-1; D uncertain. The CDR3 covers 11 residues. Germline V gene data show CDR1 as MNHEY and CDR2 as SVGAGI. V lost 8 bases to trimming and J lost 6 bases, with 10 bases between them. The CDR3 DNA is TGTGCCAGCGGACTAATCCCTGAAGCTTTCTTT. It translates to CASGLIPEAFF.

This clonotype has just a few counts. Because the CDR3 is missing its conserved closing phenylalanine or tryptophan, this is likely a read error. The chain links TRBV4-2 to TRBJ1-1; D remains unclear. The germline gives CDR1 LGHNA, CDR2 YNFKEQ. V dropped 0 bases and J dropped 0 bases, with 5 bases sitting between them. This CDR3 contains 14 residues. The CDR3 here is CASSQEVMNTEAFL. DNA of the CDR3: TGTGCCAGCAGCCAAGAGGTGATGAACACTGAAGCTTTCCTT.

This clonotype was seen ten or more times. The chain joins TRBV7-2 to TRBJ2-5; D uncertain. CDR1 is SGHTA, CDR2 FQGNSA, per germline. CDR3 length: 14 amino acids. The V end lost 2 bases, the J end lost 5 bases, and 12 bases lay between the germline ends. The CDR3, as DNA: TGTGCCAGCAGCTTAAAGATTGCCCGGGAGACCCAGTACTTC. Amino acids: CASSLKIARETQYF.

This chain joins TRBV13 and TRBJ2-2; 16 positions agree with TRBD2. V was clipped by 7 bases and J by 4 bases; unmatched bases: 15. Germline CDR1 PRHDT, CDR2 FYEKMQ (reference sequence). This CDR3 has 20 amino acids. The CDR3: CASTYPWGLAGGTGTGELFF. The CDR3 DNA reads TGTGCCAGCACCTATCCCTGGGGACTAGCGGGAGGGACGGGCACCGGGGAGCTGTTTTTT. Combining the CDR3 with reference TRBV13 and TRBJ2-2 gives the whole variable domain AAGVIQSPRHLIKEKRETATLKCYPIPRHDTVYWYQQGPGQDPQFLISFYEKMQSDKGSIPDRFSAQQFSDYHSELNMSSLELGDSALYFCASTYPWGLAGGTGTGELFFGEGSRLTVL.

The chain carries TRBV11-2 and TRBJ1-2, with 9 bases fitting TRBD1. Germline V gene data show CDR1 as SGHAT and CDR2 as FQNNGV. CDR3 length: 16 residues. V dropped 5 bases and J dropped 5; count of bases not matched to a gene: 12. CDR3 coding DNA: TGTGCCAGCAGCGCCGGGACAGGGAGAGTTCGGTATGGCTACACCTTC. The encoded protein is CASSAGTGRVRYGYTF. Supplemented by reference TRBV11-2 and TRBJ1-2, the full variable domain reads EAGVAQSPRYKIIEKRQSVAFWCNPISGHATLYWYQQILGQGPKLLIQFQNNGVVDDSQLPKDRFSAERLKGVDSTLKIQPAKLEDSAVYLCASSAGTGRVRYGYTFGSGTRLTVV.

This clonotype has ten or more counts. The chain uses TRBV7-2 and TRBJ1-3, with 7 nucleotides matching TRBD1. J was trimmed by 8 bases and V by 5 bases; bases with no gene match: 12. This CDR3 spans 15 amino acids. Germline CDR1 reads SGHTA; CDR2 reads FQGNSA. CDR3 DNA: TGTGCCAGCAGCCCGCGGGACAGTTCGGGTGACACCATATATTTT. It encodes CASSPRDSSGDTIYF.

Ten or more counts support this clonotype. J is TRBJ1-1 and V is TRBV19; possible D gene TRBD1, 5 bases. Germline CDR1 is LNHDA and CDR2 is SQIVND (reference sequence). V lost 6 bases and J lost 2, with 16 bases in between. The CDR3 runs to 15 residues. The CDR3 region has the DNA TGTGCCAGTAGGCTCCTAGGGGTGGATAACACTGAAGCTTTCTTT. It specifies CASRLLGVDNTEAFF.

This clonotype was detected ten times or more. The chain has TRBV27 and TRBJ1-6; D uncertain. Trimming took off 5 bases at V and 10 bases at J, with 9 bases between the two ends. CDR3 length equals 12 residues. The germline V gene has CDR1 MNHEY and CDR2 SMNVEV (reference sequence). Here the CDR3 DNA reads TGTGCCAGCAGTGGATTGGGGTCACCCCTCCACTTT. Protein product: CASSGLGSPLHF.

This clonotype has at least ten counts. The chain employs TRBV10-1 and TRBJ2-7; TRBD2 matches 9 bases. Germline V gene lookup returns CDR1 WNHNN and CDR2 SYGVQD (reference sequence). V lost 5 bases to trimming and J lost 7 bases; unmatched junction nucleotides: 15. The length of the CDR3 is 16 residues. CDR3 nucleotides: TGCGCCAGCAGTCCTGAAGCTAGCGGGAAATCGGAGGAGCAGTACTTC. Protein product: CASSPEASGKSEEQYF.

V and J are TRBV9 and TRBJ2-1; D unresolved. Trimming left V 3 bases short and J 7 bases short, with 20 bases between. This CDR3 is 16 amino acids long. The germline V gene encodes CDR1 SGDLS and CDR2 YYNGEE. The CDR3 DNA reads TGTGCCAGCAGCGCCAGCATGGGGATCCCTGCTAATGAGCAGTTCTTC. Protein sequence: CASSASMGIPANEQFF.

This clonotype occurred many times. The gene calls are TRBV12-3 or TRBV12-4 and TRBJ1-1; 9 bases are a match to TRBD1. The CDR3 has 16 residues. The J segment lost 3 bases and the V segment lost 3 bases, leaving 8 bases of the junction unmatched. This CDR3 is CASSFGTGSLYTEAFF. Here the CDR3 DNA reads TGTGCCAGCAGTTTCGGGACAGGGTCTTTGTACACTGAAGCTTTCTTT.